This record concerns one TCR beta chain sequence. Its target is unknown. The repertoire was sequenced with immunoSEQ multiplex PCR; TCRdb's copy has only in-frame clones and lacks some. The sample records 350,000 to 450,000 clones, 70% to 90% being singletons. This entry is derived from a study of Ad26.COV2.S vaccination and SARS-CoV-2 variants. Study summary: Recipients of Ad26.COV2.S got it intramuscularly, once or twice 56 days apart.

This CDR3 comprises 14 residues. Germline V CDR1 and CDR2: SGHNT, YYREEE (reference sequence). Trimming stripped 5 bases from V and 2 bases from J, with 14 bases between. As to treatment: around 19 received Ad26.COV2.S at low or high dose, single or two shots; five or six received placebo; per-sample allocation not given. Each sample was drawn 63 days after the first injection (of vaccine or placebo). The vaccine antigen was prefusion-stabilized Wuhan SARS-CoV-2 spike. Study-level points and caveats: Reported post-vaccination CD8+ and CD4+ T cell responses to spike showed substantial breadth.

Sample: peripheral blood, taken in a trial of Ad26.COV2.S vaccine versus placebo. The rearrangement uses TRBV5-4 and TRBJ2-7; possibly TRBD1 for D (6 bases). This clonotype originated in a person aged 18-65 years who received the Ad26.COV2.S COVID-19 vaccine or a placebo. The DNA for the CDR3 is TGTGCCAGCAGAGGGGAACAGGGCCCCTACGAGCAGTACTTC. Residues: CASRGEQGPYEQYF.